This TCR beta chain was found in a study of shared clonotypes between healthy human individuals. The CDR3 consists of 15 residues. V was pared by 0 bases and J by 0 bases, with 8 bases between. Germline V CDR1 and CDR2: LNHDA, SQIVND (reference sequence). Deep-level assay runs were performed. Only in-frame clones appear in the TCRdb table, and some are missing; sequencing was by immunoSEQ multiplex PCR. The repertoire holds around 1.9 million clones, with about 92% as singletons. Naive CD8 populations comprised CD45RO-negative cells positively selected for CCR7, excluding terminally differentiated effector memory CD45RA+ cells. Findings of the study overall: On the whole, naive subsets had larger estimated richness than memory subsets had. Represented diversity, genetic and exposure-history alike, was limited by few donors. Clonotype sharing levels among donors were expected to vary with sequencing depth.

The count of this clone is one. Its specificity is unknown. V is TRBV19 and J is TRBJ1-2; D not certain. The sample consisted of naive CD8+ T cells from PBMCs. The origin of this receptor is a young man in good health. Some clones in this sample may be carry-over from other donors' samples. CDR3 in DNA: TGTGCCAGTAGTATAGATCTGGTTACTAACTATGGCTACACCTTC. Amino acid sequence: CASSIDLVTNYGYTF.